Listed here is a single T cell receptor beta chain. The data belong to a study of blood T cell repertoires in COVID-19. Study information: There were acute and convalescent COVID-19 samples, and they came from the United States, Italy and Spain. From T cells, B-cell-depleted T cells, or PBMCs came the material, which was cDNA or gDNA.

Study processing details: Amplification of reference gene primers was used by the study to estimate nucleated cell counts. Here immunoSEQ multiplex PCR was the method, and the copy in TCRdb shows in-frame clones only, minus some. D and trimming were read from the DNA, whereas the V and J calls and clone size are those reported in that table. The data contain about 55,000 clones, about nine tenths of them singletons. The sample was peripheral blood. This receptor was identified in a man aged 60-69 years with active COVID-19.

In DNA, the CDR3 is TGTGCCAGCAGCGCAAGACAGGGGCAAAATACGCAGTATTTT. It specifies CASSARQGQNTQYF. The chain combines TRBV9 with TRBJ2-3; 8 nucleotides line up with TRBD1. Germline V CDR1 and CDR2: SGDLS, YYNGEE. The CDR3 contains 14 residues. After removal of 3 bases from V and 7 bases from J, the junction contained 7 bases not matched to a gene. The full variable domain, completed using reference TRBV9 and TRBJ2-3, is DSGVTQTPKHLITATGQRVTLRCSPRSGDLSVYWYQQSLDQGLQFLIQYYNGEERAKGNILERFSAQQFPDLHSELNLSSLELGDSALYFCASSARQGQNTQYFGPGTRLTVL.